This TCR beta chain was sequenced in a study of cytomegalovirus exposure and HLA in healthy donors. Healthy bone marrow donors made up the donors. Researchers ran the PCR with 60 Vbeta and 13 Jbeta primers. The method was immunoSEQ multiplex PCR; TCRdb's version includes in-frame clones alone and lacks a portion of them. The sample shows around 160,000 clones, over 75% of them seen only once. The V end was cut by 4 bases, the J end by 4 bases, with 14 bases between. This CDR3 comprises 15 residues. From germline, CDR1 is SGHRS and CDR2 YFSETQ. The material sequenced was PBMCs. This sequence was found in a human donor in good health. This chain connects TRBV5-1 to TRBJ1-4; D is ambiguous. The CDR3 reads CASSPDVGLNEKLFF. The CDR3 region has the DNA TGCGCCAGCAGCCCGGATGTGGGCCTTAATGAAAAACTGTTTTTT.